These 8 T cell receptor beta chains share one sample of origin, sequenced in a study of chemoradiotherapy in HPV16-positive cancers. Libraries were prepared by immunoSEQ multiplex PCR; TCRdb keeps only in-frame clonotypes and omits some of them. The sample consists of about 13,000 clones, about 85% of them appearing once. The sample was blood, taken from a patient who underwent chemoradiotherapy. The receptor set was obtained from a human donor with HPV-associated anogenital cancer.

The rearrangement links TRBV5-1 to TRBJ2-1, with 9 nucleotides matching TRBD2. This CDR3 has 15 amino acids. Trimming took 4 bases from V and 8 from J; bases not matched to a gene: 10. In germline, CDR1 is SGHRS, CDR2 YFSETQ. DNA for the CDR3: TGCGCCAGCAGCCGGGAGCGGGGGGACACGGATGAGCAGTTCTTC. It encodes CASSRERGDTDEQFF.

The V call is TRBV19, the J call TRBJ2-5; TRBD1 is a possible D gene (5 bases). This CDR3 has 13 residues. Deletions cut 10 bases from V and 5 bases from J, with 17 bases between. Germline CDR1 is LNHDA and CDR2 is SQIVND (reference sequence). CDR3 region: CATRTSASETQYF. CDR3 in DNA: TGTGCCACTAGGACATCCGCCAGCGAGACCCAGTACTTC.

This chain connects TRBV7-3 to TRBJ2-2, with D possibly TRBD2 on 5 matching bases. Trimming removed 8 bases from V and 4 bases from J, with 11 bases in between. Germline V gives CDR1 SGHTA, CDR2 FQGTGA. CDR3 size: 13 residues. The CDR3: CASALASTGELFF. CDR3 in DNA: TGTGCCAGCGCCCTAGCATCCACCGGGGAGCTGTTTTTT.

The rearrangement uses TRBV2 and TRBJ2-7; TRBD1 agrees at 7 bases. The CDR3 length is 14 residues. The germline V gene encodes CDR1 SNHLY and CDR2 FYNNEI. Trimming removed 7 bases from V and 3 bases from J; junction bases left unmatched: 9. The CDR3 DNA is TGTGCCAGCAAGGGGGACAGTGGGTACTACGAGCAGTACTTC. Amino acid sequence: CASKGDSGYYEQYF.

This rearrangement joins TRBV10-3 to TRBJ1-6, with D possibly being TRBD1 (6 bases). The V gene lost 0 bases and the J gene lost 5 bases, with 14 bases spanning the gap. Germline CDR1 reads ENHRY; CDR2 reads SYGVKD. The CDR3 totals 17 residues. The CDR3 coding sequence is TGTGCCATCAGTGAGTCGATTGTCGGGGGCGATAATTCACCCCTCCACTTT. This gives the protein CAISESIVGGDNSPLHF.

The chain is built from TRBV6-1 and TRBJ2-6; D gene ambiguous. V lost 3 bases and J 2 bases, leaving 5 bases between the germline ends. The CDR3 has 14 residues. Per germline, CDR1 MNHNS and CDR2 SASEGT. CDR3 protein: CASSDRAGANVLTF. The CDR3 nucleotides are TGTGCCAGCAGTGACAGAGCTGGGGCCAACGTCCTGACTTTC.

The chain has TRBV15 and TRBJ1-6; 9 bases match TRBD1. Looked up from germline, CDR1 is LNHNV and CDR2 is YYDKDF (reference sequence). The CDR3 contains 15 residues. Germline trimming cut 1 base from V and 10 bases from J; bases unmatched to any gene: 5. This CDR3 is CATSRAGTGFSPLHF. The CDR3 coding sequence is TGTGCCACCAGCAGAGCCGGGACAGGGTTCTCACCCCTCCACTTT.

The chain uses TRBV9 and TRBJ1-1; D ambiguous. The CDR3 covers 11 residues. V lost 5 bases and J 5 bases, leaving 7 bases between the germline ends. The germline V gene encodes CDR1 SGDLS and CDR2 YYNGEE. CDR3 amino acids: CASSRGTEAFF. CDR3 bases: TGTGCCAGCAGTAGAGGGACTGAAGCTTTCTTT. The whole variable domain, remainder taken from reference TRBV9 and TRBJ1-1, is DSGVTQTPKHLITATGQRVTLRCSPRSGDLSVYWYQQSLDQGLQFLIQYYNGEERAKGNILERFSAQQFPDLHSELNLSSLELGDSALYFCASSRGTEAFFGQGTRLTVV.